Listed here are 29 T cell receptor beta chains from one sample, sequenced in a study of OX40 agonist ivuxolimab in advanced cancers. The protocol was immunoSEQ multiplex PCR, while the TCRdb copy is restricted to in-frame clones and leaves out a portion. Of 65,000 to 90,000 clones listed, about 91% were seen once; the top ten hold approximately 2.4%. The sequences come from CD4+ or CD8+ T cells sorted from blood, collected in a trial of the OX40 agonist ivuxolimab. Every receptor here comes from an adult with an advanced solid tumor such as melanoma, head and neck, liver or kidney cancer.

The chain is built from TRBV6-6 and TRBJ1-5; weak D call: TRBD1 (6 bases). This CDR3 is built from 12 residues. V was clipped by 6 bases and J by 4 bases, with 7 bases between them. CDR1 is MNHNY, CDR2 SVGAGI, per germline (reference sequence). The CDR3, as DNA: TGTGCCAGCAGGGACAGTAATCAGCCCCAGCATTTT. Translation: CASRDSNQPQHF.

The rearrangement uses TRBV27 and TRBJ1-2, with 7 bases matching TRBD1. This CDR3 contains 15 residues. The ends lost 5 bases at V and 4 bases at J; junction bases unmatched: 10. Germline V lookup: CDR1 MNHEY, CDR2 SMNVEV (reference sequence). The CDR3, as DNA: TGTGCCAGCAGTCCACAGGGGTTCCCCCCCTATGGCTACACCTTC. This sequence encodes CASSPQGFPPYGYTF.

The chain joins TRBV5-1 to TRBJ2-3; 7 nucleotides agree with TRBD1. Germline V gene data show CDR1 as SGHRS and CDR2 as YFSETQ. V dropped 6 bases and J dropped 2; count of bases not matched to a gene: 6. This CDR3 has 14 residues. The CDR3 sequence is CASTPGQDTDTQYF. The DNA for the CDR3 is TGCGCCAGCACTCCCGGACAGGACACAGATACGCAGTATTTT.

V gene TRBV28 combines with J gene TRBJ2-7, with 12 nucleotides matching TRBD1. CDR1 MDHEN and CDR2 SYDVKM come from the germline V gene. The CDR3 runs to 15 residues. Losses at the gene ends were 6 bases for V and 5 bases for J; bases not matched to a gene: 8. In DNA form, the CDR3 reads TGTGCCAGCAGAACTCCGGGACAGGGGGCGAACGAGCAGTACTTC. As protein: CASRTPGQGANEQYF.

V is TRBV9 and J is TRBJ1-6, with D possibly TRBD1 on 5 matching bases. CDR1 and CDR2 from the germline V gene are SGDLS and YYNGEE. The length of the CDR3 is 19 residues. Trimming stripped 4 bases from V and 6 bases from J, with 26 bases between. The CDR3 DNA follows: TGTGCCAGCAGCCCCAACGTGACAGCCGAGCGCCAGAGTAATTCACCCCTCCACTTT. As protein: CASSPNVTAERQSNSPLHF.

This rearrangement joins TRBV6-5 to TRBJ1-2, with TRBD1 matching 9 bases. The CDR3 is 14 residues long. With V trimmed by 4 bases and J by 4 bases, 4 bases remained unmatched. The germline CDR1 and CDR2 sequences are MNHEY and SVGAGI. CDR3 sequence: CASSSGTGIYGYTF. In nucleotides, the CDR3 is TGTGCCAGCAGTTCGGGGACAGGGATCTATGGCTACACCTTC.

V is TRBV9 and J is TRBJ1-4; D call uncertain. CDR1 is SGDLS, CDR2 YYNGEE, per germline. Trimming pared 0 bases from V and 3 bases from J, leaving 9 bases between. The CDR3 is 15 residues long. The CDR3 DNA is TGTGCCAGCAGCGTAGTTGGTGGAGCTAATGAAAAACTGTTTTTT. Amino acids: CASSVVGGANEKLFF.

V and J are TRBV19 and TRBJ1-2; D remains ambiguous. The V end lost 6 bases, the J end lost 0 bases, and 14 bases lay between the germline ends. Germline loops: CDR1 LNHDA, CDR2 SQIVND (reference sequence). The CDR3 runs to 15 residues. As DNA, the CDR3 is TGTGCCAGTAGGGCGGGTATCGGAGCTAACTATGGCTACACCTTC. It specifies CASRAGIGANYGYTF.

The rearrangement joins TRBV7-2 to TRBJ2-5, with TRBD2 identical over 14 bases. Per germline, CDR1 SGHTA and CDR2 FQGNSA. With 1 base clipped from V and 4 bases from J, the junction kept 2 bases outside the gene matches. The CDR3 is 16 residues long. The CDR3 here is CASSLDGLAGGETQYF. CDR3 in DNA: TGTGCCAGCAGCTTAGACGGACTAGCGGGAGGAGAGACCCAGTACTTC.

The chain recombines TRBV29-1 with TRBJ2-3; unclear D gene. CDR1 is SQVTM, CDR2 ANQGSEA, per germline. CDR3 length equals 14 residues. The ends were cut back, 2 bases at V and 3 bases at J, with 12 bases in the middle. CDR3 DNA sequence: TGCAGCGTTGAAAAAGGAAGCCGGACAGATACGCAGTATTTT. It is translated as CSVEKGSRTDTQYF.

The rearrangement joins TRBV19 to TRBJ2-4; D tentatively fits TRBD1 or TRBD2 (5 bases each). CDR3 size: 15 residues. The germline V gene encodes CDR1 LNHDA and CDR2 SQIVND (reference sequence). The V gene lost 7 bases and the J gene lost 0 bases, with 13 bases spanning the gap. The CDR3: CASNQGALAKNIQYF. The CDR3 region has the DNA TGTGCCAGTAACCAGGGAGCACTAGCCAAAAACATTCAGTACTTC.

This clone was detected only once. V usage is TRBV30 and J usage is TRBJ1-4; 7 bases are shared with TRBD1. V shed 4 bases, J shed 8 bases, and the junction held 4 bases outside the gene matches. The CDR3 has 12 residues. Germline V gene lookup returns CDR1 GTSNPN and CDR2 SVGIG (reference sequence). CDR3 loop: CAWKPGGEKLFF. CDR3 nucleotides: TGTGCCTGGAAGCCAGGGGGAGAAAAACTGTTTTTT.

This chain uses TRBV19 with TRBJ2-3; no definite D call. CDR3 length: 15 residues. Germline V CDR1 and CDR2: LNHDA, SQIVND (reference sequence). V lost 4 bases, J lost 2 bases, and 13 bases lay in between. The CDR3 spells CASSTAQLNTDTQYF. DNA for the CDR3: TGTGCCAGTAGTACCGCACAACTAAACACAGATACGCAGTATTTT.

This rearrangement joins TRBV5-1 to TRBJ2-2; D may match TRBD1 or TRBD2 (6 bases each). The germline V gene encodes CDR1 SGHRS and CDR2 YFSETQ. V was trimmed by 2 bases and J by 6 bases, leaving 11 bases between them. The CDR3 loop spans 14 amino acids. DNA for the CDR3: TGCGCCAGCAGCTTTGAGGGGGGCCCCGGGGAGCTGTTTTTT. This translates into CASSFEGGPGELFF.

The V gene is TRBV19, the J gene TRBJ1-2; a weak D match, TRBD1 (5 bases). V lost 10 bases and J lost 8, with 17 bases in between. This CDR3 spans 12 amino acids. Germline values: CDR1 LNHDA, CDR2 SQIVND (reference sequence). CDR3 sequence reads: CATREGTGGYTF. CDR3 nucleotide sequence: TGTGCCACGCGGGAGGGGACTGGAGGCTACACCTTC.

CDR3 nucleotides: TGTGCCAGCAAAGGAGGGCAGGGCACAGATACGCAGTATTTT. Its translation: CASKGGQGTDTQYF. The chain recombines TRBV28 with TRBJ2-3; possibly TRBD2 for D (6 bases). The CDR3 is 14 amino acids. Germline lookup yields CDR1 MDHEN and CDR2 SYDVKM. V was pared by 7 bases and J by 1 base, with 12 bases between. The full variable domain, in which reference TRBV28 and TRBJ2-3 provide the parts outside the CDR3, is DVKVTQSSRYLVKRTGEKVFLECVQDMDHENMFWYRQDPGLGLRLIYFSYDVKMKEKGDIPEGYSVSREKKERFSLILESASTNQTSMYLCASKGGQGTDTQYFGPGTRLTVL.

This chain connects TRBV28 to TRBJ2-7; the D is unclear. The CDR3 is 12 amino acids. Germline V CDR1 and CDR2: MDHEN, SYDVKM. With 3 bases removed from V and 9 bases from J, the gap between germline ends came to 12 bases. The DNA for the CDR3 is TGTGCCAGCAGTTTTGGACCTCCCGGGCAGTACTTC. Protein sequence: CASSFGPPGQYF.

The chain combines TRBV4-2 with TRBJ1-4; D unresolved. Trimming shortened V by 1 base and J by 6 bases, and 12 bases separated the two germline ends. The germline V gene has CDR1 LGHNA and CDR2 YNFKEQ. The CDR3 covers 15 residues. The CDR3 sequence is CASSQGSYRDEKLFF. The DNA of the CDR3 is TGTGCCAGCAGCCAAGGGTCATACAGAGATGAAAAACTGTTTTTT.

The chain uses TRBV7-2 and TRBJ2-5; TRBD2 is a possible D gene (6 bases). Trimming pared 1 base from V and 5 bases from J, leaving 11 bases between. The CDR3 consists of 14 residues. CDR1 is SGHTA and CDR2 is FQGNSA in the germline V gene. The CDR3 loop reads CASSLVGLAETQYF. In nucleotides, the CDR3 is TGTGCCAGCAGCTTAGTAGGGCTAGCGGAGACCCAGTACTTC.

This CDR3 is CASNLAGSTDTQYF. In nucleotides, the CDR3 is TGCGCCAGCAATCTAGCGGGAAGCACAGATACGCAGTATTTT. The rearrangement links TRBV10-2 to TRBJ2-3; TRBD2 agrees at 9 bases. Trimming cost V 7 bases and J 0 bases; bases outside gene matches: 2. The CDR3 has 14 amino acids. Germline values: CDR1 WSHSY, CDR2 SAAADI.

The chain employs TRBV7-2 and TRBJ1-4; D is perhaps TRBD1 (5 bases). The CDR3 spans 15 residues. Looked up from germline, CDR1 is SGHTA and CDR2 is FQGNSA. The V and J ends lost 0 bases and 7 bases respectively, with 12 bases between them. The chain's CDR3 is CASSLAAGFGEKLFF. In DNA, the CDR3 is TGTGCCAGCAGCTTAGCGGCAGGGTTTGGTGAAAAACTGTTTTTT.

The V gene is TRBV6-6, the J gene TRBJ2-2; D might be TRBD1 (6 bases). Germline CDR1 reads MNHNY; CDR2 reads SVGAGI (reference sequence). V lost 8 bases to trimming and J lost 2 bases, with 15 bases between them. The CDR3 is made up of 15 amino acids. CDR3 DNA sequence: TGTGCCAGCTTAAAAGGGGGTCTAAACACCGGGGAGCTGTTTTTT. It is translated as CASLKGGLNTGELFF.

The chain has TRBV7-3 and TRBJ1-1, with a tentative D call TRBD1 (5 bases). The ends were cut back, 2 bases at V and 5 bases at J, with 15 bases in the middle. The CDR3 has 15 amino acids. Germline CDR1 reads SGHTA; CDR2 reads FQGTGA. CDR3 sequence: CASSLLGELRTEAFF. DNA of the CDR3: TGTGCCAGCAGCTTATTGGGGGAACTGAGGACTGAAGCTTTCTTT.

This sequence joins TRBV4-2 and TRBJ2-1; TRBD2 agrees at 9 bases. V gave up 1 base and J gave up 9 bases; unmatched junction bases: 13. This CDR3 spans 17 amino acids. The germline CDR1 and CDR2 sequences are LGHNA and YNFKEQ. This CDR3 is CASSQVTGLAGPREQFF. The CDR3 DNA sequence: TGTGCCAGCAGCCAAGTAACAGGGCTAGCGGGGCCCCGTGAGCAGTTCTTC.

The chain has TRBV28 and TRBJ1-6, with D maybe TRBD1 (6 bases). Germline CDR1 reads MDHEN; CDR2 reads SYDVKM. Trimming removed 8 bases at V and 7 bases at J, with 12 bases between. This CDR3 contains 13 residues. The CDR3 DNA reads TGTGCCAGCCTCGGACAGCCCAATTCACCCCTCCACTTT. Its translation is CASLGQPNSPLHF.

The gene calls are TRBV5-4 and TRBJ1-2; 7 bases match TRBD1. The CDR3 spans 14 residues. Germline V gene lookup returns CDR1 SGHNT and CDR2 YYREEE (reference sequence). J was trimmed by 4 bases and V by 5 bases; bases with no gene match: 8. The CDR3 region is CASSDRARGYGYTF. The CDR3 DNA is TGTGCCAGCAGTGACAGGGCTCGGGGCTATGGCTACACCTTC. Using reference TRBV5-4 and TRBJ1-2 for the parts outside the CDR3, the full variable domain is ETGVTQSPTHLIKTRGQQVTLRCSSQSGHNTVSWYQQALGQGPQFIFQYYREEENGRGNFPPRFSGLQFPNYSSELNVNALELDDSALYLCASSDRARGYGYTFGSGTRLTVV.

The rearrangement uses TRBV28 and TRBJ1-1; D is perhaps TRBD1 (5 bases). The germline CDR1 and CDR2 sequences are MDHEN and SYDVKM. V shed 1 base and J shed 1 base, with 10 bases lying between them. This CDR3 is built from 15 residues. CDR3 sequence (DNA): TGTGCCAGCAGTTTATTACGGGGGGGGAACACTGAAGCTTTCTTT. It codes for CASSLLRGGNTEAFF.

DNA for the CDR3: TGTGCCAGCAGTTTAGTTGGTAGGGCTAGCGGATACGAGCAGTACTTC. Encoded protein: CASSLVGRASGYEQYF. This rearrangement joins TRBV28 to TRBJ2-7; 7 nucleotides line up with TRBD2. Germline lookup yields CDR1 MDHEN and CDR2 SYDVKM. The V segment lost 2 bases and the J segment 4 bases; nucleotides outside the gene matches: 11. The CDR3 has 16 residues.

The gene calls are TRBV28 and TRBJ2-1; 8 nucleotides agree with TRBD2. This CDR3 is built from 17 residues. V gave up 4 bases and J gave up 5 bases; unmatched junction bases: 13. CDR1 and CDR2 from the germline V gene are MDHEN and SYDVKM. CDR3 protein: CASSSGRVVAGHNEQFF. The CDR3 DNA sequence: TGTGCCAGCAGTTCGGGCAGGGTAGTAGCGGGACACAATGAGCAGTTCTTC.